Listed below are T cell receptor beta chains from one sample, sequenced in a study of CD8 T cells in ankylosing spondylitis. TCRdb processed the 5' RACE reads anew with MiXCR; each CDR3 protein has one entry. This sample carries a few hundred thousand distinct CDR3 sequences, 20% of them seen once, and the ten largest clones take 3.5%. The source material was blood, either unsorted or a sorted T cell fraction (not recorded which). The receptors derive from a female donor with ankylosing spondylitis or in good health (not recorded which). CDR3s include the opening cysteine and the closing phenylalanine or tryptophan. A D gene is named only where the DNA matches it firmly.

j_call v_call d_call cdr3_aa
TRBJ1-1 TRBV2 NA CASSVGEAFF
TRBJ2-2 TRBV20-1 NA CSASWAGPPWELFF
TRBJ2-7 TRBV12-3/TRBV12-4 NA CASSYKTYEQYF
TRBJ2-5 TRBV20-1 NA CSASQGRTETQYF
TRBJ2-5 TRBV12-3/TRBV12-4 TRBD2 CASSPAKGLAIQETQYF
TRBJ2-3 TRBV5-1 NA CASSRDISFTDTQYF
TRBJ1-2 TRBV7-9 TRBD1 CASSSRTGLGYGYTF
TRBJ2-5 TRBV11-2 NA CASSLASTVQETQYF
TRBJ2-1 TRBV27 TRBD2 CASSRAGGSHQSFF
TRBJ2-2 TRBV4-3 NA CASSRALGANTGELFF
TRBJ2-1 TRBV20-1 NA CSASRRASSYNEQFF
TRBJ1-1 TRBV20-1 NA CSARGGGGNTEAFF
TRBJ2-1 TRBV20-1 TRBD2 CSAPAKWEGYNEQFF
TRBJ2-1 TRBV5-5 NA CASSFPRGTSYNEQFF
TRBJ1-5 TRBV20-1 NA CSASGAGNQPQHF
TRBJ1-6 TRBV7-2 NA CASSYTGAYNSPLHF
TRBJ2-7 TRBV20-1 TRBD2 CSARKMAGGYEQYF
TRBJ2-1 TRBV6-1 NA CASNPTLSSYNEQFF
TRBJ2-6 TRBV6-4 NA CASRLPSSGANVLTF
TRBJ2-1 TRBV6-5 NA CASSPGTSNEQFF
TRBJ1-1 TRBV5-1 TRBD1 CASSLATQGARGTEAFF
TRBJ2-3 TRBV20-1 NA CSAPRTVSTDTQYF
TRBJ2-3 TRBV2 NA CASSGRDVPDTQYF
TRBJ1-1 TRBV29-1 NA CSAEESTEAFF
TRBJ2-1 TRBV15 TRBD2 CATSAGLRRDEQFF
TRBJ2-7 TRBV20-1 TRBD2 CSARRLLAGDYEQYF
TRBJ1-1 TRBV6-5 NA CASSYSGSTEAFF
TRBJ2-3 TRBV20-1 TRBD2 CSTTLAGGRRDTQYF
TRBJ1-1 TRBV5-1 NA CASSLGGENTEAFF
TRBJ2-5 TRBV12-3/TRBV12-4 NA CASTQGRADQETQYF
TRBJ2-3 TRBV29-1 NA CSTRGRESTDTQYF
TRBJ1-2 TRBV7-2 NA CASSPDSEGLYGYTF
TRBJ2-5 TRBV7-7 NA CASSFSRQETQYF
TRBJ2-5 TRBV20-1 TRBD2 CSARGGGEALGAGETQYF
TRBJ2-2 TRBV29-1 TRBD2 CSVVFPAGYTGELFF
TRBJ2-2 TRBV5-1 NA CASRDGSTGELFF
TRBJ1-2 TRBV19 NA CATTGGNGYTF
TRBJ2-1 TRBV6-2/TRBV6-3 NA CASRGVDFPKADNEQFF
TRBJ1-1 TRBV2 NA CASSPTDSLNTEAFF